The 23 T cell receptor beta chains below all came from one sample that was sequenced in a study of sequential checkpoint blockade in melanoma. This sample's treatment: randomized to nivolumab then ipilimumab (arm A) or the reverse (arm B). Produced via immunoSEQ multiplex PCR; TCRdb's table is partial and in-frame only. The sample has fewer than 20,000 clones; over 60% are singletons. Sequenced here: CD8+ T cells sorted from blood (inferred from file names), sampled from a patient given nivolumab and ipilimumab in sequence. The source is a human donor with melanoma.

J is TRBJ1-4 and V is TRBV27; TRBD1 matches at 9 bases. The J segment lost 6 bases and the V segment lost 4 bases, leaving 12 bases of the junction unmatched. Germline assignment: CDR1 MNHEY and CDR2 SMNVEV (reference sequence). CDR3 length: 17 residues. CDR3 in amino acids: CASSSGQGEGGYEKLFF. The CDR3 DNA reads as TGTGCCAGCAGTTCGGGACAGGGAGAGGGGGGATATGAAAAACTGTTTTTT.

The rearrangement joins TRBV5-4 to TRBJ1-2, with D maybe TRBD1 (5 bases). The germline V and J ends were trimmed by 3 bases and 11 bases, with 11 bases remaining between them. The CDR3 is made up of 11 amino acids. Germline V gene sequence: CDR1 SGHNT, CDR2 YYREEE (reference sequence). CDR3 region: CASSWGLGYTF. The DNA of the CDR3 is TGTGCCAGCAGCTGGGGACTGGGGTACACCTTC.

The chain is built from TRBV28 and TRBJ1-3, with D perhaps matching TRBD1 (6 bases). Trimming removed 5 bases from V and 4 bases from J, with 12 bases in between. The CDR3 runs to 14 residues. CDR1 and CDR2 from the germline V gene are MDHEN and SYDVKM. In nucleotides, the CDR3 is TGTGCCAGCAGTATCTCAGGGGTGGGAAACACCATATATTTT. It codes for CASSISGVGNTIYF.

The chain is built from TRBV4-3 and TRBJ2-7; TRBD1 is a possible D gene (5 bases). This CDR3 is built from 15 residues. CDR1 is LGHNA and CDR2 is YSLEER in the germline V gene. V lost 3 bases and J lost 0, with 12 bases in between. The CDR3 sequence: CASSHGQTSSYEQYF. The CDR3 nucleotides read TGCGCCAGCAGCCACGGACAAACAAGCTCCTACGAGCAGTACTTC.

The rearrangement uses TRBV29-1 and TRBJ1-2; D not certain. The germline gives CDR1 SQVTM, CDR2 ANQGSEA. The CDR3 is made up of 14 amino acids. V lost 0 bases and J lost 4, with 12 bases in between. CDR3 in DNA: TGCAGCGTTGAAGAAGGCGGGCAGATCTATGGCTACACCTTC. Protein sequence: CSVEEGGQIYGYTF.

The CDR3 loop is CASESGSEANVLTF. CDR3 sequence (DNA): TGTGCCAGCGAGTCGGGGTCGGAGGCCAACGTCCTGACTTTC. The chain joins TRBV21-1 to TRBJ2-6; TRBD2, the table's D call, was not compared with the DNA. TRBV21-1 is recorded as a pseudogene. The CDR3 covers 14 residues.

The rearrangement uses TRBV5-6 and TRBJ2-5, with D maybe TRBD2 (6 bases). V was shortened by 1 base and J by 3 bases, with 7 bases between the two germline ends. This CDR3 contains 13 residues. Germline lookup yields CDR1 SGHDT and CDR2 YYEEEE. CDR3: CASSLTGEETQYF. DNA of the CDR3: TGTGCCAGCAGCTTGACGGGGGAAGAGACCCAGTACTTC.

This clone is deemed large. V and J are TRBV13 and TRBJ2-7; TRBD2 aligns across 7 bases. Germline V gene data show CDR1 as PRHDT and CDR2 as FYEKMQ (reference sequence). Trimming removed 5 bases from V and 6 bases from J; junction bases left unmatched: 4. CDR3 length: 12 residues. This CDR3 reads CASSRTGGEQYF. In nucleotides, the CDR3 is TGTGCCAGCAGCCGGACGGGGGGCGAGCAGTACTTC.

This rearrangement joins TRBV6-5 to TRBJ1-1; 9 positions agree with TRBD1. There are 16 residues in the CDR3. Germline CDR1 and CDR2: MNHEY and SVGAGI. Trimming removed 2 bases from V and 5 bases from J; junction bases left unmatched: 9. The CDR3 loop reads CASSYAGQGVGTEAFF. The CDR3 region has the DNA TGTGCCAGCAGTTACGCGGGACAGGGAGTTGGAACTGAAGCTTTCTTT.

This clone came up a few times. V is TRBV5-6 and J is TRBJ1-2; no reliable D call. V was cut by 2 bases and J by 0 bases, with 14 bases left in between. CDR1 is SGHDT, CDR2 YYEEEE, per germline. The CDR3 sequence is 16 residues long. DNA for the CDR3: TGTGCCAGCAGCTTTATCCCTGCTGAGGCTAACTATGGCTACACCTTC. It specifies CASSFIPAEANYGYTF.

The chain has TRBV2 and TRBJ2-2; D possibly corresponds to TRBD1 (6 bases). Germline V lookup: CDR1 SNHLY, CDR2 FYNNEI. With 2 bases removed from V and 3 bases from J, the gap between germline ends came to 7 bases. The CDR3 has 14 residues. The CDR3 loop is CASSENRDTGELFF. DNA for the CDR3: TGTGCCAGCAGTGAAAACAGGGACACCGGGGAGCTGTTTTTT.

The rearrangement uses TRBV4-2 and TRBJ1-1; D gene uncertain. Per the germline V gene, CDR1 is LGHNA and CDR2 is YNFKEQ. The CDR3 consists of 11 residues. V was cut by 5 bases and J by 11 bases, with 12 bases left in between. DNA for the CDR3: TGTGCCAGCAGCGCCGGGGAAGAGGCTTTCTTT. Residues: CASSAGEEAFF.

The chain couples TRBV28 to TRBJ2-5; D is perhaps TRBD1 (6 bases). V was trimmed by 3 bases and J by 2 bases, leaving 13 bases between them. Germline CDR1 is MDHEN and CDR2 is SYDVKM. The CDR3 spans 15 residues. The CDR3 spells CASSLRQDIQETQYF. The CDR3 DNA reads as TGTGCCAGCAGTTTGCGACAGGACATACAAGAGACCCAGTACTTC.

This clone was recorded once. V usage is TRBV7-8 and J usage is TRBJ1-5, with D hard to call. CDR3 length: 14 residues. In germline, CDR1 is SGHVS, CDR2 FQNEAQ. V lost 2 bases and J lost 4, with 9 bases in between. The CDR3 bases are TGTGCCAGCAGCTTAATCACATCGAATCAGCCCCAGCATTTT. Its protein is CASSLITSNQPQHF.

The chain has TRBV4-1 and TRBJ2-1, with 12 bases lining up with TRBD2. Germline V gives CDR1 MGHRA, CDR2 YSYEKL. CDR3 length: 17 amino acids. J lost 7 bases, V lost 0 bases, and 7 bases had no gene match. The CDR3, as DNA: TGCGCCAGCAGCCAAGATCTGGCTAGCGGGGGGGGGAATGAGCAGTTCTTC. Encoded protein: CASSQDLASGGGNEQFF.

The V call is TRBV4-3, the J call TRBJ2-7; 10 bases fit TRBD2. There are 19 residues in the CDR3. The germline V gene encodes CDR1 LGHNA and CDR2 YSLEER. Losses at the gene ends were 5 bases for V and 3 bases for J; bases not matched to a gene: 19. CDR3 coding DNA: TGCGCCAGCAGCTTCACGCAGGGGGCTACTAGCGGGGCTCTCTACGAGCAGTACTTC. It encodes CASSFTQGATSGALYEQYF.

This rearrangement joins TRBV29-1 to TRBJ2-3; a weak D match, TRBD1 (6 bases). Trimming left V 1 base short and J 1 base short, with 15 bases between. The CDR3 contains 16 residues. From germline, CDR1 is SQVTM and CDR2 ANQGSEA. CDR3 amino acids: CSVEVKRGMGTDTQYF. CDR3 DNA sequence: TGCAGCGTTGAAGTGAAAAGGGGGATGGGCACAGATACGCAGTATTTT.

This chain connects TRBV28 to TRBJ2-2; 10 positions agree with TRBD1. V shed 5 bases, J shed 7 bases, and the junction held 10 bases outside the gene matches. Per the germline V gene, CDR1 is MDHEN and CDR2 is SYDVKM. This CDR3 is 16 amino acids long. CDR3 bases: TGTGCCAGCAGTAACCGACAGGGGGCCGACCACGGGGAGCTGTTTTTT. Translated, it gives CASSNRQGADHGELFF.

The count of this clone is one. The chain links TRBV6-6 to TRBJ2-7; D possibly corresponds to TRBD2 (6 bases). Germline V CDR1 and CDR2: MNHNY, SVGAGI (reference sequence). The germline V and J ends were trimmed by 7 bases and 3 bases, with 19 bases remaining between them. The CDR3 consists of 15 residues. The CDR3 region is CASNFNYDGGYEQYF. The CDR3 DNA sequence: TGTGCCAGCAACTTCAATTACGACGGGGGCTACGAGCAGTACTTC.

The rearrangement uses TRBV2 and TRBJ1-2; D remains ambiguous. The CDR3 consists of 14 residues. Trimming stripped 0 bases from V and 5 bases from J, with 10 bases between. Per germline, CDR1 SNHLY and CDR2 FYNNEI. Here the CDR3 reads CASSEAGAGYGYTF. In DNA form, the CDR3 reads TGTGCCAGCAGTGAAGCGGGCGCGGGATATGGCTACACCTTC. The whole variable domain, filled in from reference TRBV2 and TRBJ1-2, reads EPEVTQTPSHQVTQMGQEVILRCVPISNHLYFYWYRQILGQKVEFLVSFYNNEISEKSEIFDDQFSVERPDGSNFTLKIRSTKLEDSAMYFCASSEAGAGYGYTFGSGTRLTVV.

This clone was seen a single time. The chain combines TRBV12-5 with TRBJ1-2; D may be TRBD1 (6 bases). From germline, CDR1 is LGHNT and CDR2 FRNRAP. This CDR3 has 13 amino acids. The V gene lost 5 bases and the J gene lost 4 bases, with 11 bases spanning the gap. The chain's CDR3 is CASGSTQGYGYTF. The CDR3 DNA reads TGTGCTAGTGGTAGCACACAGGGCTATGGCTACACCTTC.

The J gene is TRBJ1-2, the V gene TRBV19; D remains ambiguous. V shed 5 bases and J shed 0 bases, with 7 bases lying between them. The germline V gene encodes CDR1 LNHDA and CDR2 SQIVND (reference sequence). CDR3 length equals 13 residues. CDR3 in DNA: TGTGCCAGTAGTCCCCCCACTAACTATGGCTACACCTTC. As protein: CASSPPTNYGYTF.

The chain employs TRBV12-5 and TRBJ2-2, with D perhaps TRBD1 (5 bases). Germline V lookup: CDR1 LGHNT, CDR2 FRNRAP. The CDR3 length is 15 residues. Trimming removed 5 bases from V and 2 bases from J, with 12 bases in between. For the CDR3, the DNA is TGTGCTAGTGGTGTGACCAGGACAAACACCGGGGAGCTGTTTTTT. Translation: CASGVTRTNTGELFF.